In this sample, the clone carrying this TCR beta chain turned up many times. The antigen is not known. V shed 4 bases, J shed 5 bases, and the junction held 6 bases outside the gene matches. The CDR3 is 14 amino acids. In germline, CDR1 is SGHRS, CDR2 YFSETQ. A single record per CDR3 protein comes from TCRdb applying MiXCR to the RACE reads. The sample has 300,000 to 450,000 distinct CDR3 sequences, 5.1% seen once. The sample belongs to a study of human T cells and chemical hapten exposure. Across the whole study: 2% DPC was applied to approximately 2 cm by approximately 2 cm of upper inner arm skin for sensitization. Slight volume differences across pooled libraries mainly accounted for varying per-sample TCR yields.

Study results and caveats: Significantly greater numbers of large CDR3 similarity clusters came from expanded TCRs than from controls.

The sample's time point: pre-sensitization, week 0. Treatment in this sample: therapeutic diphenylcyclopropenone sensitization with weekly scalp DPC. Sample donors consisted of patients with alopecia, aged 18 to 70 years, who were suitable for DPC. The sequence was collected from a woman between 45 and 60 years old with alopecia areata. Some clones in this sample may be carry-over from other donors' samples. Sequenced here: whole blood, sampled in connection with sensitization to the hapten diphenylcyclopropenone (DPC). This rearrangement joins TRBV5-1 to TRBJ2-5; TRBD1 matches at 9 bases. DNA of the CDR3: TGCGCCAGCAGCGTGGGACAGGGCTCGGAGACCCAGTACTTC. Translation gives CASSVGQGSETQYF.